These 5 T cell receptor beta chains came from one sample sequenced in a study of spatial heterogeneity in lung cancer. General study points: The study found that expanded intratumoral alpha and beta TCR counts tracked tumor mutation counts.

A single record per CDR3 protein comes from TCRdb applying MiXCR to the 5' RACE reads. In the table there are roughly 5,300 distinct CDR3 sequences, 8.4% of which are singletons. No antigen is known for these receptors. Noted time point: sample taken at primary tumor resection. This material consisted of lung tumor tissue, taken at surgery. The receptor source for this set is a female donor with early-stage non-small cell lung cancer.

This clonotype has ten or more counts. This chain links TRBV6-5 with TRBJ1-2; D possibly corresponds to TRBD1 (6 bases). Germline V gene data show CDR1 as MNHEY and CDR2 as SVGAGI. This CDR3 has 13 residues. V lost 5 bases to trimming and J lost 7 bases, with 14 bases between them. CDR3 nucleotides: TGTGCCAGCAGTAACCCCGGACAGCTTGGCTACACCTTC. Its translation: CASSNPGQLGYTF.

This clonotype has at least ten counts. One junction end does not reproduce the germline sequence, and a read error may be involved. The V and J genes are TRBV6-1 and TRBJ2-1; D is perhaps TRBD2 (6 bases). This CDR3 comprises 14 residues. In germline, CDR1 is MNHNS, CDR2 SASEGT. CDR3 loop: CASSEARTRLASFF. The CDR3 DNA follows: TGTGCCAGCAGTGAAGCCCGTACGAGGCTAGCGTCATTTTTC.

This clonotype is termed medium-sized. The CDR3 reads CSARDRGGSGEKLFF. The DNA for the CDR3 is TGCAGTGCTAGAGATCGGGGTGGGAGCGGTGAAAAACTGTTTTTT. J is TRBJ1-4 and V is TRBV20-1; D ambiguous. The CDR3 runs 15 residues. Germline values: CDR1 DFQATT, CDR2 SNEGSKA (reference sequence). Between the trimmed V and J ends, which lost 0 bases and 7 bases, there was a span of 15 bases.

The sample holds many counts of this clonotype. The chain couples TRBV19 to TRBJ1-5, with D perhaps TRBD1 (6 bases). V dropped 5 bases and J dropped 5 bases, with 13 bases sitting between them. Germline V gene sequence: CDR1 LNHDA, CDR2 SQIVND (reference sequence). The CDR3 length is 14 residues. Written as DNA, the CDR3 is TGTGCCAGTAGTCCACAGGGCTCGTATCAGCCCCAGCATTTT. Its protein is CASSPQGSYQPQHF.

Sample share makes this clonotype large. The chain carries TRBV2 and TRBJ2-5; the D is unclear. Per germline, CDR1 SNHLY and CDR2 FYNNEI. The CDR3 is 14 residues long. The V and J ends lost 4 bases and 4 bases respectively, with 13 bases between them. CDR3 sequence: CASSARLPRETQYF. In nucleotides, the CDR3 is TGTGCCAGCAGTGCTCGTCTACCACGAGAGACCCAGTACTTC.